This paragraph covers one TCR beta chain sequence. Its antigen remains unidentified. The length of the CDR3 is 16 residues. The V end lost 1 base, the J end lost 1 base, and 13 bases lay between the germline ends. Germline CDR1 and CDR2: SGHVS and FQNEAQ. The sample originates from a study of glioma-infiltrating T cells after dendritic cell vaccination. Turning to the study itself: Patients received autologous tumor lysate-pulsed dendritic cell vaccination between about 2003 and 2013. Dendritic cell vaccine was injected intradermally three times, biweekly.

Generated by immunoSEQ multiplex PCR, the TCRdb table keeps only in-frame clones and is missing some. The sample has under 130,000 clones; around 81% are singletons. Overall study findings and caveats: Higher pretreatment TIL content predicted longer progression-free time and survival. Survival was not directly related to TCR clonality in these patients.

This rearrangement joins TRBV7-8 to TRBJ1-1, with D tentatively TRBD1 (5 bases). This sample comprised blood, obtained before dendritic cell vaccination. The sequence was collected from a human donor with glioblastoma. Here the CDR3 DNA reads TGTGCCAGCAGCTTAGTTCCAGGGCGTACGAACACTGAAGCTTTCTTT. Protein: CASSLVPGRTNTEAFF.